The rows below give T cell receptor beta chains drawn from one sample of a study of regulatory T cells in long-lasting Graves disease. TCRdb analysed the multiplex PCR reads with MiXCR anew, one entry per CDR3 protein. Found here are around 420,000 distinct CDR3 sequences, about 15% of them singletons; the top ten hold around 7.6%. Separately, the same data were catalogued under a study of T cells in Graves' hyperthyroidism and ophthalmopathy.

Source: peripheral blood mononuclear cells (PBMCs), taken at new diagnosis, from a patient treated with antithyroid drugs. The origin of the receptors is a middle-aged woman with Graves disease. Both conserved end residues are part of each CDR3. A D gene is named only where the DNA matches it firmly. For some rows the clone size is stated as once, few or many, or as a class when expanded; others skip it.

J gene | V gene | D gene | clone size | CDR3 DNA | CDR3 protein
TRBJ2-2 | TRBV11-3 | - | many | TGTGCCAGCAGCTTAGGCCGAGACTACCCACCCGGGGAGCTGTTTTTT | CASSLGRDYPPGELFF
TRBJ1-1 | TRBV7-2 | - | - | TGTGCCAGCAGCTTAGTTCCTGCGCTTTATATGAACACTGAAGCTTTCTTT | CASSLVPALYMNTEAFF
TRBJ2-1 | TRBV19 | TRBD2 | once | TGTGCCAGTAGTATTAGCGGGGGGAGCTCCTACAATGAGCAGTTCTTC | CASSISGGSSYNEQFF
TRBJ2-1 | TRBV12-3/TRBV12-4 | - | many | TGTGCCAGCAGGACAGTCTACAATGAGCAGTTCTTC | CASRTVYNEQFF
TRBJ2-3 | TRBV6-1 | - | - | TGTGCCAGCACCATTCCCGGCGCAGATACGCAGTATTTT | CASTIPGADTQYF
TRBJ2-3 | TRBV6-5 | - | few | TGTGCCAGCAGTTACCTTCTAGGAGATGCGCAGTATTTT | CASSYLLGDAQYF
TRBJ2-1 | TRBV3-1 | TRBD2 | many | TGTGCCAGCAGCCAAGAAGGGCGGCGGGAGGGTCAGAGCAATGAGCAGTTCTTC | CASSQEGRREGQSNEQFF
TRBJ1-1 | TRBV20-1 | - | - | TGCAGTGCTAGAGATGGCCCCTGGAACACTGAAGCTTTCTTT | CSARDGPWNTEAFF
TRBJ2-7 | TRBV7-2 | TRBD2 | many | TGTGCCAGCAGCTCATTCCTAACTAGCGTAAACTACGAGCAGTACTTC | CASSSFLTSVNYEQYF
TRBJ1-1 | TRBV6-2/TRBV6-3 | - | many | TGTGCCAGCAGTCAGGAGCTCGGGACTGAAGCTTTCTTT | CASSQELGTEAFF
TRBJ2-7 | TRBV28 | TRBD2 | many | TGTGCCAGCAGTTTACCCCATGCGGGAGGGCGTTCCTACGAGCAGTACTTC | CASSLPHAGGRSYEQYF
TRBJ2-7 | TRBV29-1 | - | many | TGCAGCGTCCGGACTAACCCTTACGAGCAGTACTTC | CSVRTNPYEQYF
TRBJ2-1 | TRBV6-5 | TRBD2 | many | TGTGCCAGCAGTTCTAGCGGGAGGGTTTACAATGAGCAGTTCTTC | CASSSSGRVYNEQFF